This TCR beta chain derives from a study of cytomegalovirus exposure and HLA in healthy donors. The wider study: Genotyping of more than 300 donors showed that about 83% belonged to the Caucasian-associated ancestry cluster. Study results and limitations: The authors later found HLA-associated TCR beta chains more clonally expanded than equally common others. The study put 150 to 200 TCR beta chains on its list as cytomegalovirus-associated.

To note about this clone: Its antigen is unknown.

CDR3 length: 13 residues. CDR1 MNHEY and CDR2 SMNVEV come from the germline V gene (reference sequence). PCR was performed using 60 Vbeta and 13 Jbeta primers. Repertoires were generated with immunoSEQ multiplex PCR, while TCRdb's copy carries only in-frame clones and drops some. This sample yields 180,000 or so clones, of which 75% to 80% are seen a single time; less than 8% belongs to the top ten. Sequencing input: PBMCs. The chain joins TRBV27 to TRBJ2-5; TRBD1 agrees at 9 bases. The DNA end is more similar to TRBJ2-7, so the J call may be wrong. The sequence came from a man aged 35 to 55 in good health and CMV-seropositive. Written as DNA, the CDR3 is TGTGCCAGCAGCTGGACAGGGGCACGCGAGCAGTACTTC. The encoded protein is CASSWTGAREQYF.